This T cell receptor beta chain was found in a study of identical twins. This clonotype turned up a few times. TCRdb re-called the 5' RACE reads through MiXCR, storing one row per CDR3 protein. The sample lists 500,000 to 650,000 distinct CDR3 sequences, about 7% occurring once. V gave up 5 bases and J gave up 8 bases, with 17 bases separating them. The CDR3 spans 14 residues. Germline assignment: CDR1 LGHDT and CDR2 YNNKEL (reference sequence). The data were also submitted as part of a second study, on yellow fever vaccine responses in identical twins.

The chain recombines TRBV3-1 with TRBJ2-3; D is tentatively TRBD1 or TRBD2 (5 bases each). The clonotype was recovered from a young woman in good health. The sequenced material came from PBMCs. CDR3 sequence reads: CASSNRDAQGTQYF. The DNA of the CDR3 is TGTGCCAGCAGCAACCGGGACGCCCAGGGTACGCAGTATTTT.